This T cell receptor (beta chain) was captured by sequencing in a study of T cell changes during pregnancy in multiple sclerosis. Germline V gene sequence: CDR1 ENHRY, CDR2 SYGVKD. The CDR3 loop spans 16 amino acids. V lost 10 bases and J lost 9; bases outside the gene matches: 21. The assay was immunoSEQ multiplex PCR, and TCRdb's table has in-frame clones only and misses some. The data hold about 77,000 clones, with about 92% observed a single time. This receptor was obtained from a female donor in good health, enrolled as a control in a pregnancy study. The chain has TRBV10-3 and TRBJ2-5; 9 bases are shared with TRBD2. The material sequenced was peripheral blood, taken after pregnancy. The chain's CDR3 is CATSHLAGRDDRAQYF. The DNA for the CDR3 is TGTGCCACCTCCCATCTAGCGGGAAGGGACGATCGGGCCCAGTACTTC.